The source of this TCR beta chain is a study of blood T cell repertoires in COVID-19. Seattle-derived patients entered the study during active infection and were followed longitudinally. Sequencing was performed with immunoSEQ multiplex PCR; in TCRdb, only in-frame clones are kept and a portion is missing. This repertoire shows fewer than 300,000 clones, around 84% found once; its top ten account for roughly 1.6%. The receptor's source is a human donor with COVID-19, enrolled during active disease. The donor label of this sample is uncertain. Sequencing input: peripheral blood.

CDR3 nucleotide sequence: TGTGCCACCAGCAGAGAACTAAATTCACCCCTCCACTTT. Amino acids: CATSRELNSPLHF. The chain has TRBV15 and TRBJ1-6, with no clear D. The CDR3 has 13 amino acids. The ends were cut back, 0 bases at V and 7 bases at J, with 4 bases in the middle. Germline lookup yields CDR1 LNHNV and CDR2 YYDKDF (reference sequence).